This passage covers 22 T cell receptor beta chains from one sample sequenced in a study of long-term antiretroviral therapy in people with HIV. Survey level was the resolution at which the v3.0 immunoSEQ assay ran. Sequencing used immunoSEQ multiplex PCR; TCRdb keeps in-frame clones, though not all of them. The sample holds about 28,000 clones, about 94% seen once. The sample was unsorted PBMCs, taken 6.2 years after starting antiretroviral therapy. These receptors were obtained from a man aged 35 to 55 with HIV.

The chain's CDR3 is CASSSGVAANTGELFF. The CDR3 DNA reads TGTGCCAGCAGCTCAGGGGTTGCGGCGAACACCGGGGAGCTGTTTTTT. The chain links TRBV4-2 to TRBJ2-2; possibly TRBD1 for D (6 bases). V was shortened by 5 bases and J by 0 bases, with 13 bases between the two germline ends. Germline-derived CDR1 and CDR2 are LGHNA and YNFKEQ. This CDR3 has 16 amino acids.

This chain connects TRBV7-2 to TRBJ2-1, with 13 bases fitting TRBD2. The J segment lost 10 bases and the V segment lost 3 bases, leaving 9 bases of the junction unmatched. Germline CDR1 SGHTA, CDR2 FQGNSA. The CDR3 length is 16 residues. CDR3 nucleotides: TGTGCCAGCAGCTTTGTTACTAGCGGGAGGGCCGGGGAGCAGTTCTTC. Protein: CASSFVTSGRAGEQFF.

Comment on this clone: One end of the junction varies from germline; a read error may be responsible. The rearrangement uses TRBV20-1 and TRBJ1-5; D gene unclear. This CDR3 is 9 amino acids long. Germline values: CDR1 DFQATT, CDR2 SNEGSKA (reference sequence). The CDR3 bases are TGCAGTGACTTGAGGCCCTGCGGATTT. Protein product: CSDLRPCGF.

The rearrangement uses TRBV6-1 and TRBJ2-5, with D hard to call. The CDR3 sequence is 13 residues long. Trimming took 2 bases from V and 10 from J, leaving 14 bases between them. CDR1 and CDR2 from the germline V gene are MNHNS and SASEGT. CDR3 region: CASSELRERDQYF. DNA for the CDR3: TGTGCCAGCAGTGAACTAAGGGAAAGGGACCAGTACTTC.

The rearrangement joins TRBV19 to TRBJ1-1, with TRBD1 matching over 7 bases. The germline V gene has CDR1 LNHDA and CDR2 SQIVND (reference sequence). Trimming cost V 6 bases and J 4 bases; bases outside gene matches: 5. This CDR3 contains 13 residues. The CDR3 nucleotides read TGTGCCAGTAGAAGGGCAGGGGGCACTGAAGCTTTCTTT. Translated: CASRRAGGTEAFF.

The chain uses TRBV27 and TRBJ2-7; D is possibly TRBD1 or TRBD2 (5 bases each). The CDR3 runs to 14 residues. V lost 6 bases to trimming and J lost 7 bases, with 19 bases between them. Germline CDR1 and CDR2: MNHEY and SMNVEV (reference sequence). This chain's CDR3 is CASRAGAGLGEQYF. CDR3 DNA: TGTGCCAGCAGAGCCGGGGCCGGCCTTGGGGAGCAGTACTTC.

The chain carries TRBV7-2 and TRBJ2-7; 9 nucleotides agree with TRBD1. Germline values: CDR1 SGHTA, CDR2 FQGNSA. The CDR3 spans 17 residues. Trimming took 1 base from V and 0 from J; bases not matched to a gene: 7. The DNA for the CDR3 is TGTGCCAGCAGCTTAGGTACAATGGGACAGGGCTCCTACGAGCAGTACTTC. Protein sequence: CASSLGTMGQGSYEQYF.

This chain connects TRBV10-2 to TRBJ1-1, with D hard to call. The CDR3 consists of 11 residues. Germline loops: CDR1 WSHSY, CDR2 SAAADI. The V and J ends lost 6 bases and 8 bases respectively, with 10 bases between them. The CDR3 DNA sequence: TGCGCCAGCAGGGCCGGGCCCGAAGCTTTCTTT. Its translation is CASRAGPEAFF.

By frequency in the sample, this clone is medium-sized. The chain couples TRBV7-9 to TRBJ2-1; TRBD1 agrees at 10 bases. Looked up from germline, CDR1 is SEHNR and CDR2 is FQNEAQ (reference sequence). The ends lost 5 bases at V and 5 bases at J; junction bases unmatched: 9. The length of the CDR3 is 16 residues. CDR3 DNA sequence: TGTGCCAGCAGCGAAAGGGGGACAGGGGCCCACAATGAGCAGTTCTTC. This encodes CASSERGTGAHNEQFF.

This chain connects TRBV9 to TRBJ2-1, with D perhaps TRBD1 (5 bases). The CDR3 covers 15 residues. Per germline, CDR1 SGDLS and CDR2 YYNGEE. V was clipped by 5 bases and J by 0 bases, with 12 bases between them. CDR3 nucleotide sequence: TGTGCCAGCAGTCAGGGTTGGGGCTCCTACAATGAGCAGTTCTTC. Translated: CASSQGWGSYNEQFF. Complete variable domain (other parts from reference TRBV9 and TRBJ2-1): DSGVTQTPKHLITATGQRVTLRCSPRSGDLSVYWYQQSLDQGLQFLIQYYNGEERAKGNILERFSAQQFPDLHSELNLSSLELGDSALYFCASSQGWGSYNEQFFGPGTRLTVL.

The chain carries TRBV19 and TRBJ2-7, with D perhaps matching TRBD1 or TRBD2 (5 bases each). Trimming removed 9 bases from V and 3 bases from J, with 9 bases in between. The CDR3 is made up of 11 amino acids. Germline lookup yields CDR1 LNHDA and CDR2 SQIVND (reference sequence). CDR3 residues: CASGTNYEQYF. The DNA of the CDR3 is TGTGCCAGCGGGACCAACTACGAGCAGTACTTC.

The rearrangement uses TRBV11-2 and TRBJ2-7; 10 bases are a match to TRBD1. Unmatched junction bases numbered 12, after V lost 5 bases and J lost 5 bases. CDR1 SGHAT and CDR2 FQNNGV come from the germline V gene. This CDR3 is built from 16 residues. CDR3 region: CASSISPGQGIHEQYF. In nucleotides, the CDR3 is TGTGCCAGCAGCATTTCCCCGGGACAGGGGATCCACGAGCAGTACTTC.

The chain links TRBV5-4 to TRBJ2-5; D gene unclear. CDR1 SGHNT and CDR2 YYREEE come from the germline V gene (reference sequence). Deletions cut 5 bases from V and 5 bases from J, with 16 bases between. This CDR3 region has 14 residues. CDR3 region: CASSIHSTVETQYF. As DNA, the CDR3 is TGTGCCAGCAGTATACATTCTACTGTGGAGACCCAGTACTTC.

The V and J genes are TRBV6-5 and TRBJ1-3; D is unclear. This CDR3 region has 14 residues. CDR1 is MNHEY, CDR2 SVGAGI, per germline. V was cut by 2 bases and J by 0 bases, with 5 bases left in between. The CDR3 coding sequence is TGTGCCAGCAGTTACGGGGACTCTGGAAACACCATATATTTT. It codes for CASSYGDSGNTIYF.

This clone appeared once. The chain joins TRBV7-9 to TRBJ2-5; either TRBD1 or TRBD2 may fit D (5 bases each). The CDR3 contains 13 residues. Germline V gives CDR1 SEHNR, CDR2 FQNEAQ (reference sequence). V lost 5 bases, J lost 5 bases, and 12 bases lay in between. CDR3 nucleotides: TGTGCCAGCAGCGGGGGTGGCGTTGAGACCCAGTACTTC. Translation gives CASSGGGVETQYF.

The chain joins TRBV7-8 to TRBJ1-1, with a weak D call TRBD1 (5 bases). Germline loops: CDR1 SGHVS, CDR2 FQNEAQ. The CDR3 totals 12 residues. The V gene lost 5 bases and the J gene lost 11 bases, with 15 bases spanning the gap. Here the CDR3 DNA reads TGTGCCAGCAGCCAGGGACCCGGGAACGCTTTCTTT. As protein: CASSQGPGNAFF.

V usage is TRBV10-1 and J usage is TRBJ2-3; tentative D call: TRBD2 (6 bases). V was cut by 4 bases and J by 5 bases, with 16 bases left in between. The CDR3 loop spans 15 amino acids. Germline V lookup: CDR1 WNHNN, CDR2 SYGVQD (reference sequence). CDR3 bases: TGCGCCAGCAGTGCGTCAGGTGGGACTGGAGATACGCAGTATTTT. As protein: CASSASGGTGDTQYF.

This clone was counted once. V and J are TRBV30 and TRBJ2-5; D assignment may be TRBD1 or TRBD2 (5 bases each). CDR3 length equals 11 residues. CDR1 GTSNPN and CDR2 SVGIG come from the germline V gene (reference sequence). Deletions cut 1 base from V and 5 bases from J, with 5 bases between. As DNA, the CDR3 is TGTGCCTGGAGTGGGGGGGAGACCCAGTACTTC. Translation gives CAWSGGETQYF.

The rearrangement uses TRBV5-1 and TRBJ2-7, with D tentatively TRBD1 or TRBD2 (7 bases each). The V end was cut by 4 bases, the J end by 3 bases, with 14 bases between. This CDR3 has 14 residues. Looked up from germline, CDR1 is SGHRS and CDR2 is YFSETQ. The CDR3 DNA reads TGCGCCAGCAGCCCGACAGGGAGGGTCTACGAGCAGTACTTC. This encodes CASSPTGRVYEQYF.

The chain couples TRBV11-3 to TRBJ2-3; a possible D gene is TRBD1 (5 bases). The CDR3 has 16 amino acids. Germline CDR1 is SGHNT and CDR2 is YENEEA. Trimming removed 3 bases at V and 3 bases at J, with 16 bases between. The CDR3: CASSFGRLPGTDTQYF. CDR3 DNA sequence: TGTGCCAGCAGCTTCGGCAGACTCCCAGGGACAGATACGCAGTATTTT.

The chain employs TRBV5-4 and TRBJ2-2; no firm D call. V was clipped by 0 bases and J by 4 bases, with 4 bases between them. Germline-derived CDR1 and CDR2 are SGHNT and YYREEE (reference sequence). CDR3 size: 13 residues. The CDR3 spells CASSLEGTGELFF. The DNA of the CDR3 is TGTGCCAGCAGCTTGGAGGGCACCGGGGAGCTGTTTTTT.

The chain has TRBV30 and TRBJ2-7; 7 nucleotides match TRBD1. With 7 bases clipped from V and 2 bases from J, the junction kept 5 bases outside the gene matches. The germline gives CDR1 GTSNPN, CDR2 SVGIG (reference sequence). The CDR3 is made up of 12 amino acids. CDR3 sequence reads: CALEQGPYEQYF. The CDR3 region has the DNA TGTGCCTTGGAACAGGGGCCCTACGAGCAGTACTTC.